The rows below give T cell receptor beta chains drawn from one sample of a study of T cell responses to AZD1222 COVID-19 vaccine. This table comes from immunoSEQ multiplex PCR, and its TCRdb copy is limited to in-frame clones, with some not included. The repertoire holds 140,000 or so clones, with about nine tenths as singletons. Sequences were derived from peripheral blood, sampled on day 0 of AZD1222 vaccination. The receptors derive from an adult in good health. The CDR3 runs from the conserved cysteine through the conserved F or W. D genes are given only for firm matches. Rows may omit the clone size; those that give it use once, few, many or a size class.

TRBV27,-,TRBD2,TRBJ2-1,CASSPWTSADNEQFF,TGTGCCAGCAGTCCTTGGACTAGCGCGGACAATGAGCAGTTCTTC
TRBV5-1,-,-,TRBJ2-6,CASSLVSSGANVLTF,TGCGCCAGCAGCTTGGTCAGCTCTGGGGCCAACGTCCTGACTTTC
TRBV5-1,-,TRBD1,TRBJ1-1,CASTRDSPNTEAFF,TGCGCCAGCACACGGGACAGTCCAAACACTGAAGCTTTCTTT
TRBV2,-,-,TRBJ1-2,CASTMNGGEEDNYGYTF,TGTGCCAGCACTATGAACGGGGGGGAGGAGGATAACTATGGCTACACCTTC
TRBV4-2,-,TRBD2,TRBJ2-5,CASSLGLAGGLQETQYF,TGTGCCAGCAGCCTAGGACTAGCGGGGGGTTTACAAGAGACCCAGTACTTC
TRBV7-2,once,-,TRBJ2-4,CASSLVQGGRAKNIQYF,TGTGCCAGCAGCTTAGTTCAGGGTGGGAGAGCCAAAAACATTCAGTACTTC
TRBV30,-,-,TRBJ2-1,CASDEFEDNEQFF,TGTGCCTCCGACGAATTTGAGGACAATGAGCAGTTCTTC
TRBV9,-,TRBD2,TRBJ2-1,CASTKGTSISEQFF,TGTGCCAGCACCAAGGGGACTAGCATTTCTGAGCAGTTCTTC
TRBV6-5,-,TRBD2,TRBJ2-1,CASSYVGGAYNEQFF,TGTGCCAGCAGTTACGTGGGGGGGGCCTACAATGAGCAGTTCTTC
TRBV7-9,-,TRBD1,TRBJ1-2,CASSLGQGSYGYTF,TGTGCCAGCAGCTTAGGACAGGGCAGCTATGGCTACACCTTC
TRBV19,-,-,TRBJ1-3,CASSNRRNTIYF,TGTGCCAGTAGTAACCGTAGAAACACCATATATTTT
TRBV6-2/TRBV6-3,medium-sized,-,TRBJ2-5,CASSHAPQETQYF,TGTGCCAGCAGTCACGCCCCTCAAGAGACCCAGTACTTC
TRBV28,-,-,TRBJ2-1,CASSRRRTTPYNEQFF,TGTGCCAGCAGTCGCCGCCGGACTACACCATACAATGAGCAGTTCTTC
TRBV6-5,-,-,TRBJ2-4,CASRELAKNIQYF,TGTGCCAGCAGGGAGCTAGCCAAAAACATTCAGTACTTC
TRBV4-1,once,TRBD1,TRBJ2-1,CASSQVDRVLSNEQFF,TGCGCCAGCAGCCAGGTGGACAGGGTGCTGTCCAATGAGCAGTTCTTC
TRBV3-1/TRBV3-2,-,-,TRBJ2-7,CASSQWGNSYEQYF,TGTGCCAGCAGCCAATGGGGAAACTCCTACGAGCAGTACTTC
TRBV30,-,-,TRBJ1-2,CAWSSFARGGYTF,TGTGCCTGGAGCTCCTTTGCCCGCGGTGGCTACACCTTC
TRBV4-1,-,-,TRBJ1-1,CASSQDRSSEAFF,TGCGCCAGCAGCCAAGATCGGTCCAGTGAAGCTTTCTTT
TRBV25-1,-,-,TRBJ1-6,CASSEYGGSSYNSPLHF,TGTGCCAGCAGTGAATACGGCGGAAGCTCCTATAATTCACCCCTCCACTTT
TRBV28,-,-,TRBJ1-5,CASSFWAGSGDQPQHF,TGTGCCAGCAGTTTTTGGGCCGGGAGCGGGGATCAGCCCCAGCATTTT
TRBV10-3,-,-,TRBJ2-3,CAISEPAVEDTQYF,TGTGCCATCAGTGAGCCCGCTGTGGAAGATACGCAGTATTTT
TRBV3-1/TRBV3-2,-,-,TRBJ2-4,CASSQGELAKNIQYF,TGTGCCAGCAGCCAAGGGGAGTTAGCCAAAAACATTCAGTACTTC
TRBV4-1,-,TRBD1,TRBJ2-2,CASSQVNRGSGELFF,TGCGCCAGCAGCCAAGTTAACAGGGGGTCCGGGGAGCTGTTTTTT
TRBV5-4,-,TRBD1,TRBJ1-2,CASSFGQAGYGYTF,TGTGCCAGCAGCTTTGGACAGGCGGGCTATGGCTACACCTTC
TRBV2,-,TRBD2,TRBJ2-3,CASMASGRATADTQYF,TGTGCCAGCATGGCTAGCGGGAGGGCCACAGCAGATACGCAGTATTTT
TRBV6-2/TRBV6-3,-,-,TRBJ1-2,CASSTDGNYGYTF,TGTGCCAGCAGCACGGACGGGAACTATGGCTACACCTTC
TRBV7-9,-,-,TRBJ2-7,CASSVGAYNYEQYF,TGTGCCAGCAGCGTCGGGGCCTATAATTACGAGCAGTACTTC
TRBV2,-,TRBD1,TRBJ2-2,CASSVQGITGELFF,TGTGCCAGCAGTGTACAGGGGATAACCGGGGAGCTGTTTTTT
TRBV19,-,-,TRBJ1-1,CASSTGAEAFF,TGTGCCAGTAGTACAGGGGCTGAAGCTTTCTTT
TRBV12-3/TRBV12-4,once,-,TRBJ1-1,CASMLGVIAEAFF,TGTGCCAGCATGCTAGGGGTAATCGCTGAAGCTTTCTTT
TRBV29-1,-,-,TRBJ1-4,CSVDRSLGEKLFF,TGCAGCGTTGACAGGTCCTTGGGTGAAAAACTGTTTTTT